This note documents a single T cell receptor (beta chain) sequence. What it recognizes is unknown. Naive CD8+ T cells carried a CD45RO-CCR7+CD27+CD95- phenotype. The study made its TRB cDNA libraries by 5' RACE, adding UMI labels. TCRdb processed the 5' RACE reads again and assigns one entry to each CDR3 protein, with no DNA. This repertoire comprises over 95,000 distinct CDR3 sequences; its ten largest clones make up about 0.35%. The record originates from a study of CXCR3-negative and CXCR3-positive naive CD8 T cells. This CDR3 has 12 residues. Germline V lookup: CDR1 SQVTM, CDR2 ANQGSEA. Points from the study as a whole: Both of the naive subsets showed about the same high diversity, but memory CD8+ cells had much less. The study found more hydrophobic TRB CDR3s in CXCR3-positive naive cells than in CXCR3-negative naive cells. Both naive subsets carried similar amounts of surface CD5, so TCR strength was inferred from TRB CDR3 properties. The study found that naive CXCR3-negative and CXCR3-positive cells shared TRBV-TRBJ usage, while memory cells differed.

The sequencing input was naive CXCR3+ CD8+ T cells from blood. Subset specified: CD45RO-CCR7+CD27+CD95- naive CD8+ T cells expressing CXCR3 (TNR3+). The J gene is TRBJ2-1, the V gene TRBV29-1. The TCR was taken from a human donor in good health. Some clones in this sample may be carry-over from other donors' samples. The CDR3 sequence: CSVEEQNNEQFF.